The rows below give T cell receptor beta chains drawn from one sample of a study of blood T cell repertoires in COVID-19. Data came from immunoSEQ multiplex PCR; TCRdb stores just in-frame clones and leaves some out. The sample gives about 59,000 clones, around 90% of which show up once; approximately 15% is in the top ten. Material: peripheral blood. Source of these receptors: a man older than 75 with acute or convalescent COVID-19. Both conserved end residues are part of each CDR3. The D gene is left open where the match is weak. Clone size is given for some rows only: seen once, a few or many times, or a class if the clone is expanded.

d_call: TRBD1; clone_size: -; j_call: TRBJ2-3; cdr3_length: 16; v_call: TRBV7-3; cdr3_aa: CASSPMGTVPTDTQYF; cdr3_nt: TGTGCCAGCAGCCCCATGGGGACAGTTCCCACAGATACGCAGTATTTT
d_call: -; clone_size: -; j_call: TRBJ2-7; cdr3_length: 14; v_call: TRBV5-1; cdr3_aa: CASSPEASSYEQYF; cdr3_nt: TGCGCCAGCAGCCCTGAGGCCAGCTCCTACGAGCAGTACTTC
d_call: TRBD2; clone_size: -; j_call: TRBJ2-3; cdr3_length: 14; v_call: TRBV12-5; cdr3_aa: CASRAGEMADTQYF; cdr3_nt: TGTGCTAGCAGAGCGGGGGAGATGGCAGATACGCAGTATTTT
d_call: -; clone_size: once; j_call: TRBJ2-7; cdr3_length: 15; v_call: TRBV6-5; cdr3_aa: CASTTGLTKAYEQYF; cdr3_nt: TGTGCCAGCACCACTGGACTCACCAAAGCCTACGAGCAGTACTTC
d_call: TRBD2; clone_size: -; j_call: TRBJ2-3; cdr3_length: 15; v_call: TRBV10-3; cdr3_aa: CAISEGSGGLDTQYF; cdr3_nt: TGTGCCATCAGTGAAGGGAGCGGGGGGCTCGATACGCAGTATTTT
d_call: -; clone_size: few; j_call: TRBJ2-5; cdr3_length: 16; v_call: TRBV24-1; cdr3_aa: CATSDTPRGAQETQYF; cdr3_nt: TGTGCCACCAGTGATACCCCACGGGGGGCCCAAGAGACCCAGTACTTC
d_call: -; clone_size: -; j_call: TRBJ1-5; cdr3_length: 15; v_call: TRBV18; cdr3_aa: CASSPQGVGNQPQHF; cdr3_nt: TGTGCCAGCTCACCTCAAGGGGTGGGCAATCAGCCCCAGCATTTT
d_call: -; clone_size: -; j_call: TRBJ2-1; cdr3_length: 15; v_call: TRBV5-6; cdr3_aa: CASSFRVPGVHEQFF; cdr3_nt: TGTGCCAGCAGCTTTCGTGTGCCCGGGGTGCATGAGCAGTTCTTC
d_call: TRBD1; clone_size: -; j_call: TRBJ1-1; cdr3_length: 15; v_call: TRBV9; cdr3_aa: CASSVAGQGRTEAFF; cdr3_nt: TGTGCCAGCAGCGTAGCTGGACAGGGGAGGACTGAAGCTTTCTTT
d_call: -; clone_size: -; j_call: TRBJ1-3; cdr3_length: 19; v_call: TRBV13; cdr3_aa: CASSLREPLDRSSGNTIYF; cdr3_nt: TGTGCCAGCAGCTTAAGGGAGCCCCTCGACAGGAGCTCTGGAAACACCATATATTTT
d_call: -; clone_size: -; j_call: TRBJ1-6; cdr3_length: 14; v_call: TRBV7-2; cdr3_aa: CASRLRQINSPLHF; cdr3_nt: TGTGCCAGCAGGCTGAGGCAGATCAATTCACCCCTCCACTTT
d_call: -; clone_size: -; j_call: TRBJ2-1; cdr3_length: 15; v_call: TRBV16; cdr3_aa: CASSDALSSYNEQFF; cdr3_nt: TGTGCCAGCAGCGATGCGCTATCCTCCTACAATGAGCAGTTCTTC
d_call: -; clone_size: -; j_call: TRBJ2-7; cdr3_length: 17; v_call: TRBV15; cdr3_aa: CATSLDRLTSRGHEQYF; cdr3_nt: TGTGCCACCAGCCTGGACAGATTAACGAGTAGGGGCCACGAGCAGTACTTC
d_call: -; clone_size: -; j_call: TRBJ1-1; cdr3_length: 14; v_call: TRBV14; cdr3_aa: CASSQLGANTEAFF; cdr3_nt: TGTGCCAGCAGCCAACTGGGGGCGAACACTGAAGCTTTCTTT
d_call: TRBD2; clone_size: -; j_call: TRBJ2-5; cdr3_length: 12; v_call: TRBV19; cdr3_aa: CATGLDQETQYF; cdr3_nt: TGTGCCACCGGACTAGACCAAGAGACCCAGTACTTC